This is a list of T cell receptor beta chains from one sample in a study of blood T cells in healthy people across ages. Each CDR3 protein gets one entry after TCRdb re-called the 5' RACE reads with MiXCR. Among 600,000 to 650,000 distinct CDR3 sequences listed, 45% to 65% were seen once. Sequences were obtained from blood. The receptors shown here come from a man in his sixties in good health. Both conserved end residues are trimmed from each CDR3. The order of the fields is D gene, V gene, clone size, CDR3 protein. D genes are given only for firm matches. Clone size is not always given. Where it is, it says once, few, many or a class for expanded clones.

D gene: -
V gene: TRBV5-6
clone size: -
CDR3 protein: AGSSPPGTRTDTQY

D gene: TRBD1
V gene: TRBV2
clone size: once
CDR3 protein: ASSEPAQGLRDTQY

D gene: -
V gene: TRBV12-3/TRBV12-4
clone size: -
CDR3 protein: ASTREPNMGEKLF

D gene: -
V gene: TRBV7-2
clone size: few
CDR3 protein: ASGKGTFTDTQY

D gene: -
V gene: TRBV20-1
clone size: -
CDR3 protein: SAPHGGVYTEAF

D gene: -
V gene: TRBV12-3/TRBV12-4
clone size: -
CDR3 protein: ASRQPWGESTDTQY

D gene: -
V gene: TRBV5-8
clone size: -
CDR3 protein: ASSPVLDNSGANVLT

D gene: TRBD2
V gene: TRBV25-1
clone size: -
CDR3 protein: ASTRRGETQN

D gene: -
V gene: TRBV5-1
clone size: -
CDR3 protein: ASSLTGEAF

D gene: TRBD1
V gene: TRBV28
clone size: -
CDR3 protein: ASSRTGTGGYNEQF

D gene: TRBD1
V gene: TRBV7-6
clone size: -
CDR3 protein: ASSLPRTGSNTGELF

D gene: TRBD1
V gene: TRBV6-6
clone size: -
CDR3 protein: ASSFGQGANSPLH